A selection of T cell receptor beta chains follows, all from one sample in a study of T cells after yellow fever vaccination. Each CDR3 protein is one row after TCRdb ran MiXCR on the 5' RACE reads. Here the sample spans some 350,000 distinct CDR3 sequences, 8.5% to 10% being singletons. Sequencing used PBMCs, obtained on the day of the first yellow fever vaccination. Receptors originate from a man aged 18 to 35 who received the YFV17D yellow fever vaccine. The CDR3 runs from the conserved cysteine through the conserved F or W. Each record gives: V gene, D gene, J gene, CDR3 length, clone size, CDR3 DNA, CDR3 protein. The D gene is left open where the match is weak. Clone size appears in some rows only: once, few, many, or a class for an expanded clone.

V gene: TRBV7-2; D gene: NA; J gene: TRBJ2-3; CDR3 length: 13; clone size: NA; CDR3 DNA: TGTGCCAGCAGCCTAAGAAAGGCAGATACGCAGTATTTT; CDR3 protein: CASSLRKADTQYF
V gene: TRBV5-1; D gene: TRBD1; J gene: TRBJ2-3; CDR3 length: 16; clone size: NA; CDR3 DNA: TGCGCCAGCAGCTCCTGGGGGACAGGGAGCACAGATACGCAGTATTTT; CDR3 protein: CASSSWGTGSTDTQYF
V gene: TRBV12-3/TRBV12-4; D gene: NA; J gene: TRBJ1-5; CDR3 length: 15; clone size: many; CDR3 DNA: TGTGCCAGCAGTTTGTTCGGGCGGGGGCATCAGCCCCAGCATTTT; CDR3 protein: CASSLFGRGHQPQHF
V gene: TRBV6-5; D gene: NA; J gene: TRBJ1-5; CDR3 length: 13; clone size: NA; CDR3 DNA: TGTGCCAGCAGTTACGGTCCGAATCAGCCCCAGCATTTT; CDR3 protein: CASSYGPNQPQHF
V gene: TRBV29-1; D gene: NA; J gene: TRBJ1-1; CDR3 length: 13; clone size: many; CDR3 DNA: TGCAGCGGGTATAAGTTGATGAACACTGAAGCTTTCTTT; CDR3 protein: CSGYKLMNTEAFF
V gene: TRBV7-2; D gene: NA; J gene: TRBJ2-5; CDR3 length: 13; clone size: many; CDR3 DNA: TGTGCCAGCAGCTTGAGGGGCGAAAAGACCCAGTACTTC; CDR3 protein: CASSLRGEKTQYF
V gene: TRBV10-3; D gene: NA; J gene: TRBJ1-2; CDR3 length: 14; clone size: few; CDR3 DNA: TGTGCCACACGAGAGGCAGAATCCAGCTATGGCTACACCTTC; CDR3 protein: CATREAESSYGYTF
V gene: TRBV11-2; D gene: TRBD2; J gene: TRBJ2-5; CDR3 length: 15; clone size: NA; CDR3 DNA: TGTGCCAGCAGCATCCGACTAGCGGGTGGGGAGACCCAGTACTTC; CDR3 protein: CASSIRLAGGETQYF
V gene: TRBV7-8; D gene: TRBD2; J gene: TRBJ2-5; CDR3 length: 18; clone size: few; CDR3 DNA: TGTGCCAGCAGCTTAGGACTAGCGGGGGGGCGTTTACGGGAGACCCAGTACTTC; CDR3 protein: CASSLGLAGGRLRETQYF
V gene: TRBV6-5; D gene: NA; J gene: TRBJ2-7; CDR3 length: 14; clone size: many; CDR3 DNA: TGTGCCAGCAGTTACGGCCAGGGACCCTACGAGCAGTACTTC; CDR3 protein: CASSYGQGPYEQYF
V gene: TRBV7-2; D gene: NA; J gene: TRBJ1-6; CDR3 length: 15; clone size: NA; CDR3 DNA: TGTGCCAGCAGGCCCCGGACGCCTCGCAATTCACCCCTCCACTTT; CDR3 protein: CASRPRTPRNSPLHF
V gene: TRBV20-1; D gene: NA; J gene: TRBJ1-1; CDR3 length: 14; clone size: NA; CDR3 DNA: TGCAGTGCCAGGACCTCCTTGATGAACACTGAAGCTTTCTTT; CDR3 protein: CSARTSLMNTEAFF
V gene: TRBV12-3/TRBV12-4; D gene: NA; J gene: TRBJ1-6; CDR3 length: 15; clone size: few; CDR3 DNA: TGTGCCAGCAGTCGGATCGGGGGCGCCGGTTCACCCCTCCACTTT; CDR3 protein: CASSRIGGAGSPLHF
V gene: TRBV7-2; D gene: TRBD1; J gene: TRBJ1-2; CDR3 length: 15; clone size: NA; CDR3 DNA: TGTGCCAGCAGCTTAGCAGAGACAGGGCGGCATGGCTACACCTTC; CDR3 protein: CASSLAETGRHGYTF
V gene: TRBV6-5; D gene: TRBD1; J gene: TRBJ1-1; CDR3 length: 16; clone size: few; CDR3 DNA: TGTGCCAGCAGTTACTCCCCCACAGGGGTGAACACTGAAGCTTTCTTT; CDR3 protein: CASSYSPTGVNTEAFF
V gene: TRBV28; D gene: NA; J gene: TRBJ1-5; CDR3 length: 13; clone size: NA; CDR3 DNA: TGTGCCAGCATGGTGGCAAGCAATCAGCCCCAGCATTTT; CDR3 protein: CASMVASNQPQHF
V gene: TRBV20-1; D gene: TRBD2; J gene: TRBJ2-7; CDR3 length: 16; clone size: few; CDR3 DNA: TGCAGTGCTAGGGGACTAGCGGGAAGGGAGTCCTACGAGCAGTACTTC; CDR3 protein: CSARGLAGRESYEQYF
V gene: TRBV28; D gene: NA; J gene: TRBJ1-2; CDR3 length: 14; clone size: NA; CDR3 DNA: TGTGCCAGCAGTTTAGTCAGGGCACCCTATGGCTACACCTTC; CDR3 protein: CASSLVRAPYGYTF
V gene: TRBV15; D gene: NA; J gene: TRBJ2-7; CDR3 length: 15; clone size: many; CDR3 DNA: TGTGCCACCAGCAGAGTAATGGTAGCTCCTAACGAGCAGTACTTC; CDR3 protein: CATSRVMVAPNEQYF